These T cell receptor beta chains were read from a single sample in a study of blood T cell repertoires in COVID-19. TCRdb keeps only in-frame clones here, not all; method: immunoSEQ multiplex PCR. Of 310,000 or so clones listed, roughly 87% were seen once; the top ten hold about 8.9%. Specimen: PBMCs or T cells enriched from blood (not recorded which). The receptors were gathered from a young woman who had recovered from COVID-19. CDR3s include the opening cysteine and the closing phenylalanine or tryptophan. The order of the fields is D gene, V gene, CDR3 length, clone size, J gene, CDR3 protein, CDR3 DNA. D genes are given only for firm matches. A row's size may be missing; if present it is once, few, many or a size class.

TRBD1,TRBV9,13,NA,TRBJ1-1,CASSVVGQGEAFF,TGTGCCAGCAGCGTAGTCGGACAGGGCGAAGCTTTCTTT
TRBD1,TRBV6-5,15,NA,TRBJ1-2,CASSRGTASNYGYTF,TGTGCCAGCAGTAGAGGGACAGCCTCTAACTATGGCTACACCTTC
NA,TRBV9,14,NA,TRBJ1-2,CASSVGGGYTGYTF,TGTGCCAGCAGCGTCGGGGGAGGGTATACTGGCTACACCTTC
NA,TRBV6-1,19,NA,TRBJ2-6,CASSGPLAGRPAGANVLTF,TGTGCCAGCAGTGGGCCCTTAGCAGGGCGGCCGGCTGGGGCCAACGTCCTGACTTTC
TRBD1,TRBV10-3,18,NA,TRBJ1-2,CAITEGTGQGAFDYGYTF,TGTGCCATCACCGAAGGGACGGGACAGGGGGCTTTCGACTATGGCTACACCTTC
NA,TRBV3-1/TRBV3-2,13,NA,TRBJ1-1,CASSQLFGAEAFF,TGTGCCAGCAGCCAATTATTTGGGGCCGAAGCTTTCTTT
TRBD2,TRBV9,16,NA,TRBJ2-7,CASSVDSVRGSYEQYF,TGTGCCAGCAGCGTAGACAGCGTGCGGGGGAGCTACGAGCAGTACTTC
NA,TRBV18,15,NA,TRBJ1-4,CASGLGLRSNEKLFF,TGTGCCAGCGGGCTGGGACTTCGGTCGAACGAAAAACTGTTTTTT
TRBD2,TRBV19,12,NA,TRBJ2-1,CASSIGLAGGVF,TGTGCCAGTAGTATCGGCCTAGCGGGAGGTGTCTTC
TRBD1,TRBV19,17,NA,TRBJ2-3,CASSIDRTGGNLDTQYF,TGTGCCAGTAGTATCGATCGGACAGGGGGCAATCTAGATACGCAGTATTTT
NA,TRBV25-1,14,once,TRBJ1-2,CASSTGPLAYGYTF,TGTGCCAGCAGTACAGGGCCTTTGGCCTATGGCTACACCTTC
TRBD2,TRBV6-5,16,NA,TRBJ2-1,CASSYLAGVPYNEQFF,TGTGCCAGCAGTTACCTAGCGGGGGTTCCCTACAATGAGCAGTTCTTC
TRBD1,TRBV5-1,12,NA,TRBJ1-1,CASSFSGGEAFF,TGCGCCAGCAGCTTTTCAGGGGGTGAAGCTTTCTTT
TRBD2,TRBV3-1/TRBV3-2,13,NA,TRBJ2-7,CASSQPSGYEQYF,TGTGCCAGCAGCCAACCTAGCGGCTACGAGCAGTACTTC
NA,TRBV2,15,few,TRBJ1-6,CASNQGTLNNSPLHF,TGTGCCAGCAACCAGGGTACCCTAAATAATTCACCCCTCCACTTT
TRBD1,TRBV6-4,13,once,TRBJ1-2,CASSDETGFGYTF,TGTGCCAGCAGTGACGAGACAGGGTTCGGCTACACCTTC
NA,TRBV2,14,NA,TRBJ1-2,CASSFIQGHYGYTF,TGTGCCAGCAGCTTCATCCAGGGTCACTATGGCTACACCTTC
TRBD1,TRBV9,14,NA,TRBJ2-7,CASSVDDRAHEQYF,TGTGCCAGCAGCGTAGATGACAGGGCCCACGAGCAGTACTTC
TRBD1,TRBV5-5,16,NA,TRBJ2-2,CASSHGTDFIPGELFF,TGTGCCAGCAGCCACGGGACAGATTTTATCCCCGGGGAGCTGTTTTTT
NA,TRBV28,13,NA,TRBJ1-1,CASIIPGGTEAFF,TGTGCCAGCATTATTCCGGGGGGAACTGAAGCTTTCTTT
NA,TRBV29-1,13,once,TRBJ2-4,CSVVTEGKNIQYF,TGCAGCGTAGTGACCGAGGGCAAAAACATTCAGTACTTC
NA,TRBV30,13,NA,TRBJ1-1,CAWTGGENTEAFF,TGTGCCTGGACTGGGGGGGAGAACACTGAAGCTTTCTTT
NA,TRBV20-1,10,NA,TRBJ2-3,CSAEKDTQYF,TGCAGTGCTGAGAAAGATACGCAGTATTTT
NA,TRBV28,11,NA,TRBJ1-2,CASTEGQGYTF,TGTGCCAGCACCGAAGGACAAGGCTACACCTTC